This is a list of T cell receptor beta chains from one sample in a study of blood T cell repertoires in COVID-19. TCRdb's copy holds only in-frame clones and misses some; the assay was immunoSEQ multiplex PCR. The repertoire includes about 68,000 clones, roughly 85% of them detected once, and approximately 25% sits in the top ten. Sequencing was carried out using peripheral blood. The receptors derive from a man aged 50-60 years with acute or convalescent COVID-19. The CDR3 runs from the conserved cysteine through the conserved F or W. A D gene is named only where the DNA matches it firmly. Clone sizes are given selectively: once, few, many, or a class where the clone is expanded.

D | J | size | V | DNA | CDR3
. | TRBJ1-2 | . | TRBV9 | TGTGCCAGCAGTTTTGGGGAGGGCTATGGCTACACCTTC | CASSFGEGYGYTF
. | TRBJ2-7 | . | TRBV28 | TGTGCCAGCAGTTTCGAGTTTGCCGAGCAGTACTTC | CASSFEFAEQYF
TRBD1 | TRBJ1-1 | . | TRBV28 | TGTGCCAGCAGCCAGGGGCAACAGGGGGCCCCTGAAGCTTTCTTT | CASSQGQQGAPEAFF
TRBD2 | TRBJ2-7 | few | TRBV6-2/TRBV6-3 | TGTGCCAGCAGTTATGGACTAGCGGGGGCTTACGAGCAGTACTTC | CASSYGLAGAYEQYF
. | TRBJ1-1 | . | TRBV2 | TGTGCCAGCAGTTCGCAGGGCGGAACTGAAGCTTTCTTT | CASSSQGGTEAFF
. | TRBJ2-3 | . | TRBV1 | TGCACCAGCAGCCAAGGTTCGGCGGTTAGCACAGATACGCAGTATTTT | CTSSQGSAVSTDTQYF
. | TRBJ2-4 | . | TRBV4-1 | TGCGCCAGCAGCCAGGGCTTGTCGGGGGAAGGGGCCAAAAACATTCAGTACTTC | CASSQGLSGEGAKNIQYF
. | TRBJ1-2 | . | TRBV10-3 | TGTGCCATCACAGGGCAGGGTTGGGGCTACACCTTC | CAITGQGWGYTF
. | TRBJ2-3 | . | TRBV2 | TGTGCCAGCAGTAGACTCCTGCTAGCGCCAGATACGCAGTATTTT | CASSRLLLAPDTQYF
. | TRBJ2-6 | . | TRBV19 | TGTGCCAGTAGCCTCCTACGGTCCCTCTGGGCCAACGTCCTGACTTTC | CASSLLRSLWANVLTF